A single sample is the source of the 7 T cell receptor beta chains below, sequenced in a study of long-term antiretroviral therapy in people with HIV. At the survey level, the v3.0 immunoSEQ assay was run. Libraries were prepared by immunoSEQ multiplex PCR; TCRdb keeps only in-frame clonotypes and omits some of them. The data contain 27,000 or so clones, more than 75% of them singletons. The sequenced sample was unsorted PBMCs, obtained 2.9 years after starting antiretroviral therapy. The origin of the receptors is a man over 45 with HIV.

This rearrangement joins TRBV9 to TRBJ2-3; a possible D gene is TRBD2 (5 bases). The germline V and J ends were trimmed by 0 bases and 0 bases, with 11 bases remaining between them. The germline V gene encodes CDR1 SGDLS and CDR2 YYNGEE. The CDR3 has 16 residues. CDR3 in amino acids: CASSVVEGRSTDTQYF. The CDR3 DNA sequence: TGTGCCAGCAGCGTAGTTGAGGGTAGAAGCACAGATACGCAGTATTTT.

This clone was detected only once. J is TRBJ2-3 and V is TRBV9; no reliable D call. Germline V gene lookup returns CDR1 SGDLS and CDR2 YYNGEE. Trimming cost V 4 bases and J 4 bases, with 13 bases left between them. This CDR3 spans 14 amino acids. CDR3 nucleotides: TGTGCCAGCAGCCCTTCGGTCCCCTCAGATACGCAGTATTTT. This sequence encodes CASSPSVPSDTQYF.

The chain combines TRBV9 with TRBJ2-2, with D possibly TRBD1 on 5 matching bases. V dropped 2 bases and J dropped 7 bases, with 9 bases sitting between them. The germline V gene encodes CDR1 SGDLS and CDR2 YYNGEE. The length of the CDR3 is 13 residues. The CDR3 protein is CASSVGPVGELFF. The CDR3 coding sequence is TGTGCCAGCAGCGTGGGGCCTGTCGGGGAGCTGTTTTTT.

This rearrangement joins TRBV5-4 to TRBJ2-7; D call uncertain. Trimming shortened V by 4 bases and J by 0 bases, and 5 bases separated the two germline ends. Germline V CDR1 and CDR2: SGHNT, YYREEE (reference sequence). The CDR3 length is 12 residues. CDR3 protein: CASSQTSYEQYF. The CDR3 region has the DNA TGTGCCAGCAGCCAGACCTCCTACGAGCAGTACTTC.

The chain employs TRBV19 and TRBJ2-3; D may correspond to TRBD1 or TRBD2 (5 bases each). This CDR3 has 11 amino acids. V was trimmed by 8 bases and J by 5 bases, leaving 8 bases between them. CDR1 and CDR2 (germline): LNHDA, SQIVND (reference sequence). CDR3 bases: TGTGCCAGTGGGGGTCGAGATACGCAGTATTTT. It translates to CASGGRDTQYF.

The V and J genes are TRBV7-2 and TRBJ2-2; D uncertain. This CDR3 is 14 amino acids long. V was cut by 5 bases and J by 6 bases, with 13 bases left in between. Germline CDR1 and CDR2: SGHTA and FQGNSA. The CDR3 is CASSAPLWAGELFF. In DNA form, the CDR3 reads TGTGCCAGCAGCGCCCCCCTATGGGCCGGGGAGCTGTTTTTT. Combining the CDR3 with reference TRBV7-2 and TRBJ2-2 gives the whole variable domain GAGVSQSPSNKVTEKGKDVELRCDPISGHTALYWYRQSLGQGLEFLIYFQGNSAPDKSGLPSDRFSAERTGGSVSTLTIQRTQQEDSAVYLCASSAPLWAGELFFGEGSRLTVL.

V is TRBV15 and J is TRBJ1-2; 10 bases map to TRBD1. The CDR3 runs to 15 residues. Germline V CDR1 and CDR2: LNHNV, YYDKDF (reference sequence). J gave up 8 bases and V 5 bases, and 11 bases lay outside the gene matches. CDR3 loop: CATSGPGQGTGGYTF. CDR3 DNA: TGTGCCACCAGCGGGCCGGGACAGGGGACAGGAGGCTACACCTTC.